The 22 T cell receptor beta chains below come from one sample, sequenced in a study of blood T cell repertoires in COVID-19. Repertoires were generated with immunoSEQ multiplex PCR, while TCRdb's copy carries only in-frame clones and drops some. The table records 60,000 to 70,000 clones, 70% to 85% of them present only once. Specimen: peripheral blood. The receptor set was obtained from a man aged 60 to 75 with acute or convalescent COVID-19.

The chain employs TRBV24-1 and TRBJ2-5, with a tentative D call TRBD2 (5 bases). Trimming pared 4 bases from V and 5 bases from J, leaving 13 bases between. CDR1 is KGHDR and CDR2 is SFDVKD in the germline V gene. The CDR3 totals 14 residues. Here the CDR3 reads CATSDAGRGETQYF. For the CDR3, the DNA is TGTGCCACCAGTGACGCGGGTCGAGGGGAGACCCAGTACTTC.

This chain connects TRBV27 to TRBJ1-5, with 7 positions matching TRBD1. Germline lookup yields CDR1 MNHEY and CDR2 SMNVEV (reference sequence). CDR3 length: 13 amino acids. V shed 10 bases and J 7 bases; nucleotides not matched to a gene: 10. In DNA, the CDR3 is TGTGCCACCGCCGACAGGGTCAACCAGCCCCAGCATTTT. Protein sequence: CATADRVNQPQHF.

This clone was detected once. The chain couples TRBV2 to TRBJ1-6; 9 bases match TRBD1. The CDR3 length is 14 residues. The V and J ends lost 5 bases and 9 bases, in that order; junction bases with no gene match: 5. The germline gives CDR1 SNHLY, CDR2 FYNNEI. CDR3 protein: CASSPGQGVSPLHF. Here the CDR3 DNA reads TGTGCCAGCAGTCCGGGACAGGGTGTTTCACCCCTCCACTTT.

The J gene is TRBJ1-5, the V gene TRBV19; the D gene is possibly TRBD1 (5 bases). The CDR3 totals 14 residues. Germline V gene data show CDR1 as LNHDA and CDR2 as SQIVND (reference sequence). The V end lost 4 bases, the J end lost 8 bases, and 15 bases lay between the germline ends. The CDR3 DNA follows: TGTGCCAGTAGTACGCGGGGGTCCAGGGAGCCCCAGCATTTT. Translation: CASSTRGSREPQHF.

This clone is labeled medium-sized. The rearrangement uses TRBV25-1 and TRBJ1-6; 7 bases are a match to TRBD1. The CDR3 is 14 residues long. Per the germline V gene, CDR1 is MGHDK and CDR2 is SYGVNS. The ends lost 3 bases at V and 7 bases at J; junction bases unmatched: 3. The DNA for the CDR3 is TGTGCCAGCAGTGAGACAGGGATAAATTCACCCCTCCACTTT. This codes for CASSETGINSPLHF. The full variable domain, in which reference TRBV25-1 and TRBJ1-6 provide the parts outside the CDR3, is EADIYQTPRYLVIGTGKKITLECSQTMGHDKMYWYQQDPGMELHLIHYSYGVNSTEKGDLSSESTVSRIRTEHFPLTLESARPSHTSQYLCASSETGINSPLHFGNGTRLTVT.

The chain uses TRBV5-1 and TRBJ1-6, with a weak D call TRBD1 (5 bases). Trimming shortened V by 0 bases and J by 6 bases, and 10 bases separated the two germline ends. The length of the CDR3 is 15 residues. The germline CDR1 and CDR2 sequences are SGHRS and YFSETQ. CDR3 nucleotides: TGCGCCAGCAGCTTGGCCAGGGTGGGTAATTCACCCCTCCACTTT. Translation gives CASSLARVGNSPLHF.

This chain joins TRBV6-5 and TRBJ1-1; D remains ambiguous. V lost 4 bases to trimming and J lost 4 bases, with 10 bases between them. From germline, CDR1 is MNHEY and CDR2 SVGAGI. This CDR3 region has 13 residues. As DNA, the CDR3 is TGTGCCAGCAGTTCCCCCAAGAGCACTGAAGCTTTCTTT. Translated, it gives CASSSPKSTEAFF.

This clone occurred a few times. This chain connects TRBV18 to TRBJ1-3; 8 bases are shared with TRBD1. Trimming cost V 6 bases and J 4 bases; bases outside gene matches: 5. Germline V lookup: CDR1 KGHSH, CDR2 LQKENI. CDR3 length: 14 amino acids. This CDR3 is CASSQDRAGNTIYF. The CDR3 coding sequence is TGTGCCAGCTCGCAGGACAGGGCCGGAAACACCATATATTTT.

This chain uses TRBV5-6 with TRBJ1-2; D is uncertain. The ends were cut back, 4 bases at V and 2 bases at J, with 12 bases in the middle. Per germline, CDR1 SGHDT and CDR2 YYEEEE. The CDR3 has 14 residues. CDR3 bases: TGTGCCAGCAGCCCCGGACTGGCAAACTATGGCTACACCTTC. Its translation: CASSPGLANYGYTF.

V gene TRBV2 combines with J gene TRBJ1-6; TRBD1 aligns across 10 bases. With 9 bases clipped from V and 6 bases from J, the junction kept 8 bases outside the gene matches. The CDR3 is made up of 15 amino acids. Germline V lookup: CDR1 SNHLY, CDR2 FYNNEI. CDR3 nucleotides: TGTGCCAGAGAGAAAGACAGGGGGCGTAATTCACCCCTCCACTTT. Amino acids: CAREKDRGRNSPLHF. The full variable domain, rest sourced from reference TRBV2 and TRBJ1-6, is EPEVTQTPSHQVTQMGQEVILRCVPISNHLYFYWYRQILGQKVEFLVSFYNNEISEKSEIFDDQFSVERPDGSNFTLKIRSTKLEDSAMYFCAREKDRGRNSPLHFGNGTRLTVT.

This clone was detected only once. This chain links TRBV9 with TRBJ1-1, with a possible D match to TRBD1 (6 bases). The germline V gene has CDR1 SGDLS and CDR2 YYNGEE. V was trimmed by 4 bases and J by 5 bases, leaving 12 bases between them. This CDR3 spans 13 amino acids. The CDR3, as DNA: TGTGCCAGCAGCCTAACCGGGACAACTGAAGCTTTCTTT. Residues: CASSLTGTTEAFF. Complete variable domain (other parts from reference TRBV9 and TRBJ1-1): DSGVTQTPKHLITATGQRVTLRCSPRSGDLSVYWYQQSLDQGLQFLIQYYNGEERAKGNILERFSAQQFPDLHSELNLSSLELGDSALYFCASSLTGTTEAFFGQGTRLTVV.

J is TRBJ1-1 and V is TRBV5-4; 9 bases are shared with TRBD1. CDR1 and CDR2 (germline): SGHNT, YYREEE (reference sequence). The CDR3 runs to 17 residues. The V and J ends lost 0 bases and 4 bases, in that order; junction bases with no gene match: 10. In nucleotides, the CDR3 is TGTGCCAGCAGCTTGGCAGGGGGACAGGGAATTAGCACTGAAGCTTTCTTT. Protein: CASSLAGGQGISTEAFF. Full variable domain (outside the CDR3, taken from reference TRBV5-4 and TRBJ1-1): ETGVTQSPTHLIKTRGQQVTLRCSSQSGHNTVSWYQQALGQGPQFIFQYYREEENGRGNFPPRFSGLQFPNYSSELNVNALELDDSALYLCASSLAGGQGISTEAFFGQGTRLTVV.

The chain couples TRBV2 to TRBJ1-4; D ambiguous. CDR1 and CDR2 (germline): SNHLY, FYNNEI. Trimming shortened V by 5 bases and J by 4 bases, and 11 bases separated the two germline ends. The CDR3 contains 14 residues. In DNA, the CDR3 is TGTGCCAGCAGTCGGCAAGCGATTAATGAAAAACTGTTTTTT. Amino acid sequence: CASSRQAINEKLFF. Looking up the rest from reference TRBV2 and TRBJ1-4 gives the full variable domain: EPEVTQTPSHQVTQMGQEVILRCVPISNHLYFYWYRQILGQKVEFLVSFYNNEISEKSEIFDDQFSVERPDGSNFTLKIRSTKLEDSAMYFCASSRQAINEKLFFGSGTQLSVL.

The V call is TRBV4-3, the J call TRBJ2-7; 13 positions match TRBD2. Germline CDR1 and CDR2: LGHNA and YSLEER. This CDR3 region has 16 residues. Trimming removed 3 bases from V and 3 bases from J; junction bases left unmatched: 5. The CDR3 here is CASSQGWTSGGYEQYF. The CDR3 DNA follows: TGCGCCAGCAGCCAGGGTTGGACTAGCGGGGGCTACGAGCAGTACTTC.

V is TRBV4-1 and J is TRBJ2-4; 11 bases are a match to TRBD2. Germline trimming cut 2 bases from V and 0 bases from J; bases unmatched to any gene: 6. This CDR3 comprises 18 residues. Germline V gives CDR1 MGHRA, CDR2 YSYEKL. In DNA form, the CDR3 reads TGCGCCAGCAGCCAAAATAGCGGGGGGGCTCTAGCCAAAAACATTCAGTACTTC. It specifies CASSQNSGGALAKNIQYF.

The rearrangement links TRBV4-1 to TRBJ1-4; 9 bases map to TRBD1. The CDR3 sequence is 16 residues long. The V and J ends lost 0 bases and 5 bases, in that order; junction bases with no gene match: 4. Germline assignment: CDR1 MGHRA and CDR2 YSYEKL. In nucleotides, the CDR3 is TGCGCCAGCAGCCAAGACACCGGGACAGGGAATGAAAAACTGTTTTTT. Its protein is CASSQDTGTGNEKLFF.

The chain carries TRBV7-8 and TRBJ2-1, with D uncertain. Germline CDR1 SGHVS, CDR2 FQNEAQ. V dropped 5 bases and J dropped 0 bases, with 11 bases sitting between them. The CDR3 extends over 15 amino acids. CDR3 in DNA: TGTGCCAGCAGCCCGACTTCGAGCTCCTACAATGAGCAGTTCTTC. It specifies CASSPTSSSYNEQFF.

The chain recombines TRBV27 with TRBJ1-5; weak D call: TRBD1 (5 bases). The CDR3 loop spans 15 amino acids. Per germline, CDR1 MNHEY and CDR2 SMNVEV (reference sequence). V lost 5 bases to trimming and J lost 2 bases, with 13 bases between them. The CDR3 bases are TGTGCCAGCAGTCCGCAGGGATTGGGCAATCAGCCCCAGCATTTT. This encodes CASSPQGLGNQPQHF.

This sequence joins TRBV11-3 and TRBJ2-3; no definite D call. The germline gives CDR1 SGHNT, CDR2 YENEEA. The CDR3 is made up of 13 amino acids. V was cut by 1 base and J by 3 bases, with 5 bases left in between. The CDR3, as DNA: TGTGCCAGCAGCTTAGGTGCGACAGATACGCAGTATTTT. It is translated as CASSLGATDTQYF.

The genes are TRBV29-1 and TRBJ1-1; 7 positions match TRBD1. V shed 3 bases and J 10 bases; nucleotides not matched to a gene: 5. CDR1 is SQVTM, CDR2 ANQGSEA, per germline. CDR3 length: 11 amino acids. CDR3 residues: CSVDGAGGAFF. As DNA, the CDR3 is TGCAGCGTTGACGGGGCAGGGGGAGCTTTCTTT.

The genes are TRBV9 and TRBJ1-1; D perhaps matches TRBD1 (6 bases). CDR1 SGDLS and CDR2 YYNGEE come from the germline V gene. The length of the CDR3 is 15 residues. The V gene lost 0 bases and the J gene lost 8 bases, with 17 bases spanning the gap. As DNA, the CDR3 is TGTGCCAGCAGCGTAGGCGGGGGGCAGGGCGAGGAAGCTTTCTTT. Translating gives CASSVGGGQGEEAFF.

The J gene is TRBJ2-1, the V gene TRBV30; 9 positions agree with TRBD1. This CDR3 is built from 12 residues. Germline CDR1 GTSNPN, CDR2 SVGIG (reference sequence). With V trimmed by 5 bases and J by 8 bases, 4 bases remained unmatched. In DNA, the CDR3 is TGTGCCTGGCGACAGGGGGGCGATGAGCAGTTCTTC. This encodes CAWRQGGDEQFF.